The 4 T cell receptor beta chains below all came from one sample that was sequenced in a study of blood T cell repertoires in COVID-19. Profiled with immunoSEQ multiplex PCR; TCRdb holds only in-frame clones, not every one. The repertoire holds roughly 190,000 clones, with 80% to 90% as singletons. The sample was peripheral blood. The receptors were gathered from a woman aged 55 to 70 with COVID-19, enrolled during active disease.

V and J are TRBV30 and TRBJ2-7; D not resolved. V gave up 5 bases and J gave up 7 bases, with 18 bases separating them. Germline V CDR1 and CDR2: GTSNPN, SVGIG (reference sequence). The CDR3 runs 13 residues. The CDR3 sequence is CAWAPLGPREQYF. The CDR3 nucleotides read TGTGCCTGGGCCCCCCTAGGCCCAAGGGAGCAGTACTTC.

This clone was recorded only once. CDR3 DNA sequence: TGTGCCAGCAGTTACGTGGGGAGGTGGAACACTGAAGCTTTCTTT. It translates to CASSYVGRWNTEAFF. The chain employs TRBV6-5 and TRBJ1-1; the D is unclear. The CDR3 is 15 amino acids. Trimming took 2 bases from V and 1 from J, leaving 11 bases between them. Germline V CDR1 and CDR2: MNHEY, SVGAGI.

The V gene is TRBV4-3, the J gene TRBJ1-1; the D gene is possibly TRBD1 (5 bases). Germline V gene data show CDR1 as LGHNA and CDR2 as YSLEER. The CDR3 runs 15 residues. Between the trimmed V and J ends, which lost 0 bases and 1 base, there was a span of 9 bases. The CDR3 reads CASSQEAGQNTEAFF. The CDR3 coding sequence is TGCGCCAGCAGCCAAGAGGCCGGACAGAACACTGAAGCTTTCTTT.

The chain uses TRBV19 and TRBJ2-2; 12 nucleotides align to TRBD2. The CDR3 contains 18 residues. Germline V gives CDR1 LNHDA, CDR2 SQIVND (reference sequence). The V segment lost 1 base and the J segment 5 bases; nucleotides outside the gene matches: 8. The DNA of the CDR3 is TGTGCCAGTAGTATAGGACTAGCGGGAGAATCTAGTACCGGGGAGCTGTTTTTT. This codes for CASSIGLAGESSTGELFF.